This T cell receptor beta chain was recovered during a study of blood T cell repertoires in COVID-19. Across the whole study: Sample material is recorded as cDNA or gDNA derived from T cells, B-cell-depleted T cells, or PBMCs.

CDR1 is MGHRA and CDR2 is YSYEKL in the germline V gene. The CDR3 is 14 amino acids. Trimming took 1 base from V and 0 from J, leaving 6 bases between them. Only in-frame clones appear in the TCRdb table, and some are missing; sequencing was by immunoSEQ multiplex PCR. The sample contains 120,000 or so clones, about four fifths of which appear only once. The chain joins TRBV4-1 to TRBJ1-2; D not resolved. The sample consisted of peripheral blood. This TCR was sampled from a man older than 75 with active or convalescent COVID-19. The DNA for the CDR3 is TGCGCCAGCAGCCAAGGCGGTCCTAACTATGGCTACACCTTC. Protein sequence: CASSQGGPNYGYTF.